Listed below are T cell receptor beta chains from one sample, sequenced in a study of blood T cell repertoires in COVID-19. Clones were read by immunoSEQ multiplex PCR, and TCRdb kept only the in-frame ones, dropping some. The sample has approximately 130,000 clones, around 89% seen once. Sequencing was carried out using peripheral blood. The source is a human donor in a cohort sampled during active COVID-19. Both conserved end residues are part of each CDR3. Fields, in order: D gene, V gene, clone size, J gene, CDR3 protein, CDR3 DNA. A D gene is named only where the DNA matches it firmly. Clone size is stated in some rows and not others, as once, few, many or a class when expanded.

NA	TRBV5-8	NA	TRBJ2-7	CASSLEQGNWQYF	TGTGCCAGCAGCTTGGAACAGGGAAACTGGCAGTACTTC
TRBD2	TRBV15	NA	TRBJ2-7	CATGTSGRSSYEQYF	TGTGCCACCGGGACTAGCGGGAGGAGCTCCTACGAGCAGTACTTC
NA	TRBV4-1	few	TRBJ1-2	CASSQAYNYGYTF	TGCGCCAGCAGCCAAGCCTATAACTATGGCTACACCTTC
NA	TRBV3-1/TRBV3-2	NA	TRBJ2-7	CASSQDSYEQYF	TGTGCCAGCAGCCAAGACAGCTACGAGCAGTACTTC
TRBD1	TRBV18	NA	TRBJ1-1	CASSQGAQDPEAFF	TGTGCCAGCTCACAGGGGGCCCAGGATCCTGAAGCTTTCTTT
TRBD1	TRBV5-1	NA	TRBJ2-5	CASSLSGLTGWQETQYF	TGCGCCAGCAGCTTGAGCGGTCTGACAGGGTGGCAAGAGACCCAGTACTTC
NA	TRBV6-5	NA	TRBJ1-1	CASSQGSTEAFF	TGTGCCAGCAGTCAGGGGAGCACTGAAGCTTTCTTT
NA	TRBV7-9	NA	TRBJ1-1	CASSLQYTEAFF	TGTGCCAGCAGCTTACAGTACACTGAAGCTTTCTTT
TRBD1	TRBV29-1	NA	TRBJ2-3	CSVAGGSGTDTQYF	TGCAGCGTTGCAGGGGGAAGTGGAACAGATACGCAGTATTTT
TRBD1	TRBV19	NA	TRBJ2-7	CASRPGGSYEQYF	TGTGCCAGTAGGCCAGGGGGCTCCTACGAGCAGTACTTC
TRBD2	TRBV19	NA	TRBJ2-5	CASSGASGKETQYF	TGTGCCAGTAGTGGCGCTAGCGGGAAAGAGACCCAGTACTTC
NA	TRBV29-1	NA	TRBJ2-7	CSARGSSYEQYF	TGCAGCGCCCGCGGGTCTTCCTACGAGCAGTACTTC
NA	TRBV11-2	NA	TRBJ2-7	CASSFFPRYEQYF	TGTGCCAGCAGCTTTTTCCCTCGGTACGAGCAGTACTTC
NA	TRBV7-6	NA	TRBJ1-2	CASSLRGGAANYGYTF	TGTGCCAGCAGCCTACGGGGGGGGGCAGCTAACTATGGCTACACCTTC
TRBD1	TRBV12-5	once	TRBJ1-1	CASGRQGFAEAFF	TGTGCTAGTGGACGACAGGGATTTGCTGAAGCTTTCTTT
TRBD2	TRBV11-3	NA	TRBJ2-7	CASSLGLAGESYEQYF	TGTGCCAGCAGCTTAGGGCTAGCGGGGGAATCGTACGAGCAGTACTTC
NA	TRBV4-1	NA	TRBJ2-5	CASSRPGYQETQYF	TGCGCCAGCAGCCGGCCAGGGTACCAAGAGACCCAGTACTTC
NA	TRBV7-9	NA	TRBJ2-1	CASSLGGLSNEQFF	TGTGCCAGCAGCTTGGGTGGGCTTTCAAATGAGCAGTTCTTC
TRBD2	TRBV13	NA	TRBJ2-3	CASSSPGLAGSTDTQYF	TGTGCCAGCAGCTCCCCGGGACTAGCGGGTTCTACAGATACGCAGTATTTT
NA	TRBV6-5	NA	TRBJ2-1	CASTNGVYNEQFF	TGTGCCAGCACTAACGGGGTATACAATGAGCAGTTCTTC
TRBD1	TRBV19	NA	TRBJ2-7	CASSTSPGGTYEQYF	TGTGCCAGTAGTACTTCCCCAGGGGGTACCTACGAGCAGTACTTC
TRBD1	TRBV19	once	TRBJ1-2	CASSPRGQGYGYTF	TGTGCCAGTAGTCCGAGGGGACAGGGGTATGGCTACACCTTC
NA	TRBV3-1/TRBV3-2	NA	TRBJ2-2	CASSQDAGRGTGELFF	TGTGCCAGCAGCCAAGATGCGGGACGAGGCACCGGGGAGCTGTTTTTT
NA	TRBV19	NA	TRBJ2-2	CASGAGLELFF	TGTGCCAGTGGGGCCGGGTTAGAGCTGTTTTTT
TRBD1	TRBV6-2/TRBV6-3	NA	TRBJ2-7	CASSTDRGSDEQYF	TGTGCCAGCAGCACGGACAGGGGGTCGGACGAGCAGTACTTC
NA	TRBV7-9	NA	TRBJ1-2	CASSQGGARYGYTF	TGTGCCAGCAGTCAGGGTGGCGCTAGGTATGGCTACACCTTC
TRBD2	TRBV7-9	NA	TRBJ2-7	CASSPQALAGAYEQYF	TGTGCCAGCAGCCCTCAGGCACTAGCGGGGGCCTACGAGCAGTACTTC
TRBD1	TRBV15	NA	TRBJ2-5	CATSRGQAGETQYF	TGTGCCACCAGCAGGGGACAGGCCGGGGAGACCCAGTACTTC
TRBD2	TRBV5-1	NA	TRBJ2-7	CASSEGLAGGYEQYF	TGCGCCAGCAGCGAGGGACTAGCGGGAGGATACGAGCAGTACTTC
NA	TRBV5-1	NA	TRBJ2-3	CASSLGGVRTDTQYF	TGCGCCAGCAGCTTGGGGGGAGTCCGCACAGATACGCAGTATTTT
NA	TRBV15	NA	TRBJ1-5	CATSRGGNSNQPQHF	TGTGCCACCAGCAGAGGAGGGAATAGCAATCAGCCCCAGCATTTT
TRBD1	TRBV28	NA	TRBJ1-4	CASSSGGRTNEKLFF	TGTGCCAGCAGTTCAGGGGGGCGAACTAATGAAAAACTGTTTTTT
TRBD1	TRBV29-1	NA	TRBJ2-7	CSVWDRSSPRSSYEQYF	TGCAGCGTTTGGGACAGGAGTTCCCCTCGATCCTCCTACGAGCAGTACTTC
NA	TRBV6-1	once	TRBJ1-2	CASSETLQGISGYTF	TGTGCCAGCAGTGAGACCCTCCAGGGGATATCTGGCTACACCTTC
TRBD1	TRBV18	NA	TRBJ1-5	CASSPPLGQGASNQPQHF	TGTGCCAGCTCACCACCGCTCGGGCAGGGGGCTTCCAATCAGCCCCAGCATTTT
NA	TRBV12-1	NA	TRBJ2-7	CASSPRDGSTYEQYF	TGTGCCAGCAGCCCGCGGGACGGAAGCACCTACGAGCAGTACTTC
TRBD2	TRBV28	NA	TRBJ2-7	CASSQERGRTYEQYF	TGTGCCAGCAGTCAGGAGCGGGGGCGGACCTACGAGCAGTACTTC
TRBD2	TRBV5-1	NA	TRBJ2-7	CASSQGLAVDEQYF	TGCGCCAGCAGCCAAGGACTAGCGGTCGACGAGCAGTACTTC
TRBD2	TRBV10-3	NA	TRBJ2-7	CAISSRGDSYEQYF	TGTGCCATCAGTTCGCGGGGGGACTCCTACGAGCAGTACTTC
TRBD2	TRBV4-1	NA	TRBJ2-3	CASSPSSGRPSTDTQYF	TGCGCCAGCAGCCCATCGAGCGGGAGGCCGTCTACAGATACGCAGTATTTT
NA	TRBV2	NA	TRBJ2-7	CASSEAFIRRYF	TGTGCCAGCAGTGAAGCCTTTATACGTAGGTACTTC
TRBD1	TRBV12-3/TRBV12-4	NA	TRBJ1-1	CASSRRQGLEAFF	TGTGCCAGCAGTAGACGACAGGGCCTCGAAGCTTTCTTT
NA	TRBV7-2	NA	TRBJ1-1	CASSSRRGTEAFF	TGTGCCAGCAGTTCACGCAGGGGCACTGAAGCTTTCTTT
TRBD1	TRBV6-5	NA	TRBJ2-7	CASSPDRVSYEQYF	TGTGCCAGCAGCCCAGACAGGGTATCCTACGAGCAGTACTTC
TRBD2	TRBV2	NA	TRBJ2-7	CASSRAGGEIIYEQYF	TGTGCCAGCAGCCGAGCGGGGGGGGAAATTATATACGAGCAGTACTTC
TRBD1	TRBV28	NA	TRBJ2-1	CASSFPGTGSDEQFF	TGTGCCAGCAGTTTTCCCGGGACAGGGAGCGATGAGCAGTTCTTC
NA	TRBV5-1	NA	TRBJ2-1	CASSLLVAPSSYNEQFF	TGCGCCAGCAGCTTGCTTGTCGCACCCAGCTCCTACAATGAGCAGTTCTTC
NA	TRBV21-1	NA	TRBJ2-7	CASSKEPLDRENYEQYF	TGTGCCAGCAGCAAAGAGCCCCTGGACAGGGAGAACTACGAGCAGTACTTC
NA	TRBV28	NA	TRBJ1-4	CASSPQGWVTNEKLFF	TGTGCCAGCAGTCCTCAGGGATGGGTGACTAATGAAAAACTGTTTTTT
NA	TRBV12-5	NA	TRBJ2-3	CASGPQGTRTDTQYF	TGTGCTAGTGGTCCCCAGGGGACCCGCACAGATACGCAGTATTTT
NA	TRBV3-1/TRBV3-2	NA	TRBJ2-3	CASSQGSRQGLSGTQYF	TGTGCCAGCAGCCAGGGGTCGCGACAGGGACTTTCTGGGACGCAGTATTTT